A single sample gave rise to the 9 T cell receptor beta chains below, sequenced in a study of cytomegalovirus exposure and HLA in healthy donors. Data came from immunoSEQ multiplex PCR; TCRdb stores just in-frame clones and leaves some out. The sample yields approximately 150,000 clones, roughly 87% seen once. Specimen: PBMCs. The receptors derive from a man aged 18 to 30 in good health and CMV-seropositive.

CDR3: CASRDDRGLLEQYF. The DNA for the CDR3 is TGTGCCAGCAGGGATGACAGGGGGCTATTGGAGCAGTACTTC. The chain carries TRBV6-1 and TRBJ2-7; the match to TRBD1 covers 10 bases. The CDR3 totals 14 residues. V lost 6 bases to trimming and J lost 7 bases; unmatched junction nucleotides: 9. Germline V gene data show CDR1 as MNHNS and CDR2 as SASEGT.

This clone appeared once. The chain has TRBV6-6 and TRBJ2-7; 9 bases map to TRBD2. The CDR3 has 16 residues. CDR1 and CDR2 (germline): MNHNY, SVGAGI (reference sequence). After removal of 8 bases from V and 1 base from J, the junction contained 12 bases not matched to a gene. The CDR3 region is CASGRGGDAGSYEQYF. The CDR3 DNA reads TGTGCCAGCGGGCGGGGGGGGGACGCCGGATCCTACGAGCAGTACTTC.

This clone was recorded a few times. The CDR3 DNA reads as TGTGCCAGCAGCTTAGAACAGGGGACGGGGTACGAGCAGTACTTC. It translates to CASSLEQGTGYEQYF. The V gene is TRBV7-7, the J gene TRBJ2-7, with 7 bases fitting TRBD1. J was trimmed by 4 bases and V by 1 base; bases with no gene match: 7. CDR1 and CDR2 from the germline V gene are SSHAT and FNYEAQ (reference sequence). The CDR3 covers 15 residues.

This CDR3 reads CASSSVSNTGELFF. CDR3 coding DNA: TGTGCCAGCAGCTCAGTATCGAACACCGGGGAGCTGTTTTTT. This chain connects TRBV6-6 to TRBJ2-2, with no clear D. The germline gives CDR1 MNHNY, CDR2 SVGAGI (reference sequence). The CDR3 sequence is 14 residues long. V dropped 6 bases and J dropped 0 bases, with 8 bases sitting between them.

The V call is TRBV7-9, the J call TRBJ1-1; D perhaps matches TRBD1 (6 bases). The V end was cut by 1 base, the J end by 1 base, with 10 bases between. The germline CDR1 and CDR2 sequences are SEHNR and FQNEAQ (reference sequence). There are 15 residues in the CDR3. The CDR3 reads CASSLVQGTNTEAFF. The CDR3 coding sequence is TGTGCCAGCAGCTTAGTACAGGGCACGAACACTGAAGCTTTCTTT.

The rearrangement joins TRBV7-6 to TRBJ2-1, with TRBD2 matching 13 bases. Germline values: CDR1 SGHVS, CDR2 FNYEAQ. J was trimmed by 8 bases and V by 4 bases; bases with no gene match: 5. The CDR3 loop spans 15 amino acids. In nucleotides, the CDR3 is TGTGCCAGCAGCTACACTAGCGGGAGGGCCGATGAGCAGTTCTTC. This translates into CASSYTSGRADEQFF.

This chain uses TRBV6-1 with TRBJ1-4; D is perhaps TRBD1 (6 bases). Trimming cost V 4 bases and J 8 bases, with 17 bases left between them. The germline gives CDR1 MNHNS, CDR2 SASEGT. The CDR3 loop spans 15 amino acids. CDR3 nucleotide sequence: TGTGCCAGCAGTGGCAGGACAGACGAGGGGGAAAAACTGTTTTTT. The encoded protein is CASSGRTDEGEKLFF.

The chain uses TRBV7-6 and TRBJ2-5; 7 bases agree with TRBD1. Germline CDR1 SGHVS, CDR2 FNYEAQ. V lost 5 bases to trimming and J lost 3 bases; unmatched junction nucleotides: 3. The CDR3 consists of 13 residues. The CDR3 DNA is TGTGCCAGCAGCGTAGACAGGGAAGAGACCCAGTACTTC. It translates to CASSVDREETQYF. Together with reference TRBV7-6 and TRBJ2-5, the CDR3 gives the full variable domain: GAGVSQSPRYKVTKRGQDVALRCDPISGHVSLYWYRQALGQGPEFLTYFNYEAQQDKSGLPNDRFSAERPEGSISTLTIQRTEQRDSAMYRCASSVDREETQYFGPGTRLLVL.

The rearrangement links TRBV14 to TRBJ2-5; possibly TRBD1 for D (5 bases). The V and J ends lost 6 bases and 0 bases respectively, with 8 bases between them. CDR3 length equals 13 residues. Germline V lookup: CDR1 SGHDN, CDR2 FVKESK. The CDR3 sequence is CASSRQYQETQYF. CDR3 DNA: TGTGCCAGCAGTCGACAGTACCAAGAGACCCAGTACTTC.